This entry lists 23 T cell receptor beta chains sequenced from one sample in a study of shared clonotypes between healthy human individuals. Clones were read by immunoSEQ multiplex PCR, and TCRdb kept only the in-frame ones, dropping some. Among roughly 700,000 clones listed, approximately 74% were seen once. Sequencing input: memory CD4+ T cells sorted from blood. Described subset: CD45RA-negative fraction. The source of these receptors is a woman in her twenties or thirties in good health.

The chain employs TRBV18 and TRBJ1-4; a possible D gene is TRBD1 (5 bases). Looked up from germline, CDR1 is KGHSH and CDR2 is LQKENI. Trimming took off 1 base at V and 4 bases at J, with 10 bases between the two ends. The CDR3 is 15 residues long. The CDR3 DNA follows: TGTGCCAGCTCACCACGAGGACACGGTAATGAAAAACTGTTTTTT. It codes for CASSPRGHGNEKLFF.

The chain carries TRBV29-1 and TRBJ2-1; D is unclear. Germline V gene sequence: CDR1 SQVTM, CDR2 ANQGSEA. V shed 8 bases and J shed 3 bases, with 17 bases lying between them. The CDR3 runs 14 residues. This CDR3 is CSTKSWRNYNEQFF. CDR3 in DNA: TGCAGCACGAAATCTTGGCGGAACTACAATGAGCAGTTCTTC.

In its sample, this clone was seen many times. This same CDR3 is encoded by further DNA sequences in the sample. The chain has TRBV6-4 and TRBJ2-1, with a tentative D call TRBD2 (5 bases). Germline CDR1 MRHNA, CDR2 SNTAGT. CDR3 size: 15 residues. The V and J ends lost 0 bases and 3 bases respectively, with 9 bases between them. For the CDR3, the DNA is TGTGCCAGCAGTGACTCGGTCGGGGACTACAATGAGCAGTTCTTC. This sequence encodes CASSDSVGDYNEQFF.

V gene TRBV7-9 combines with J gene TRBJ1-1; 7 bases agree with TRBD1. The V gene's germline CDR1 is SEHNR and CDR2 FQNEAQ (reference sequence). CDR3 length: 14 amino acids. V gave up 6 bases and J gave up 1 base; unmatched junction bases: 5. CDR3 sequence (DNA): TGTGCCAGCAGTCGTACAGGGGCGAACACTGAAGCTTTCTTT. Residues: CASSRTGANTEAFF.

This chain uses TRBV19 with TRBJ1-1; 12 nucleotides agree with TRBD1. CDR3 length: 13 amino acids. The V gene's germline CDR1 is LNHDA and CDR2 SQIVND (reference sequence). With V trimmed by 6 bases and J by 6 bases, 2 bases remained unmatched. The CDR3 sequence is CASSGTGGSEAFF. CDR3 coding DNA: TGTGCCAGTAGCGGGACAGGGGGCTCTGAAGCTTTCTTT. Full variable domain (remainder filled in from reference TRBV19 and TRBJ1-1): DGGITQSPKYLFRKEGQNVTLSCEQNLNHDAMYWYRQDPGQGLRLIYYSQIVNDFQKGDIAEGYSVSREKKESFPLTVTSAQKNPTAFYLCASSGTGGSEAFFGQGTRLTVV.

This clone was seen only a few times. The V gene is TRBV7-8, the J gene TRBJ2-2; 7 bases are a match to TRBD2. The CDR3 sequence is 14 residues long. J lost 1 base, V lost 5 bases, and 1 base had no gene match. The germline gives CDR1 SGHVS, CDR2 FQNEAQ. In nucleotides, the CDR3 is TGTGCCAGCAGCCCTAGCGGGAACACCGGGGAGCTGTTTTTT. It encodes CASSPSGNTGELFF.

The gene calls are TRBV6-4 and TRBJ2-7; D is perhaps TRBD1 (5 bases). CDR1 and CDR2 (germline): MRHNA, SNTAGT. V was pared by 2 bases and J by 1 base, with 12 bases between. There are 15 residues in the CDR3. The CDR3 bases are TGTGCCAGCAGTGACAGCCAGGGCGAATCCTACGAGCAGTACTTC. Translation: CASSDSQGESYEQYF.

The V call is TRBV28, the J call TRBJ2-1; D call uncertain. CDR1 MDHEN and CDR2 SYDVKM come from the germline V gene. The CDR3 covers 13 residues. Deletions cut 9 bases from V and 5 bases from J, with 14 bases between. The CDR3 bases are TGTGCCAGTTCCCAGCACCCAGACAATGAGCAGTTCTTC. Its translation is CASSQHPDNEQFF.

The V and J genes are TRBV7-9 and TRBJ1-2; perhaps TRBD1 as D (5 bases). Trimming took off 8 bases at V and 6 bases at J, with 16 bases between the two ends. The CDR3 is 13 amino acids. The V gene's germline CDR1 is SEHNR and CDR2 FQNEAQ (reference sequence). CDR3 DNA sequence: TGTGCCAGCTTCTCGGACACGACCCATGGCTACACCTTC. Amino acids: CASFSDTTHGYTF.

The chain uses TRBV11-2 and TRBJ2-7, with 10 nucleotides matching TRBD1. The CDR3 loop spans 15 amino acids. CDR1 is SGHAT and CDR2 is FQNNGV in the germline V gene. The junction had 11 bases not matched to a gene; V was cut back by 5 bases and J by 7 bases. The CDR3 spells CASSLAPGQGPEQYF. CDR3 bases: TGTGCCAGCAGCCTCGCCCCGGGACAGGGGCCTGAGCAGTACTTC.

The V gene is TRBV5-1, the J gene TRBJ1-1; a weak D match, TRBD1 (5 bases). The V gene's germline CDR1 is SGHRS and CDR2 YFSETQ. This CDR3 region has 14 residues. V was cut by 0 bases and J by 2 bases, with 8 bases left in between. CDR3 sequence (DNA): TGCGCCAGCAGCTTGGGACAGCCAAACACTGAAGCTTTCTTT. The encoded protein is CASSLGQPNTEAFF.

This chain uses TRBV6-1 with TRBJ2-2; weak D call: TRBD2 (5 bases). CDR1 is MNHNS, CDR2 SASEGT, per germline. The CDR3 totals 13 residues. V was clipped by 6 bases and J by 6 bases, with 11 bases between them. CDR3 protein: CASREGPSGELFF. CDR3 coding DNA: TGTGCCAGCAGAGAGGGTCCCTCCGGGGAGCTGTTTTTT.

The V and J genes are TRBV19 and TRBJ2-5; 10 bases are shared with TRBD1. This CDR3 region has 14 residues. V shed 4 bases and J 3 bases; nucleotides not matched to a gene: 2. Germline V gene lookup returns CDR1 LNHDA and CDR2 SQIVND (reference sequence). The CDR3 nucleotides are TGTGCCAGTAGTACAGGACAGGGGGAAGAGACCCAGTACTTC. Translating gives CASSTGQGEETQYF.

Regarding this clone: Other DNA sequences in this specimen translate into the identical CDR3. The rearrangement uses TRBV18 and TRBJ1-1; possibly TRBD1 for D (5 bases). V gave up 4 bases and J gave up 2 bases, with 8 bases separating them. Looked up from germline, CDR1 is KGHSH and CDR2 is LQKENI. The CDR3 totals 13 residues. The CDR3 protein is CASSLTVNTEAFF. The CDR3 nucleotides are TGTGCCAGCTCACTGACAGTAAACACTGAAGCTTTCTTT.

The V gene is TRBV10-2, the J gene TRBJ1-2; 10 nucleotides match TRBD1. V trimming: 6 bases; J trimming: 5 bases; junction bases outside the gene matches: 9. This CDR3 is built from 15 residues. CDR1 and CDR2 from the germline V gene are WSHSY and SAAADI. The CDR3 DNA follows: TGCGCCAGCAGATCAGCGGGACAGGGGACTTATGGCTACACCTTC. Translating it yields CASRSAGQGTYGYTF.

The V and J genes are TRBV6-6 and TRBJ1-2; 10 bases align to TRBD1. This CDR3 contains 14 residues. Germline V gene data show CDR1 as MNHNY and CDR2 as SVGAGI (reference sequence). V gave up 5 bases and J gave up 7 bases; unmatched junction bases: 7. The CDR3 nucleotides are TGTGCCAGCAGTAGACAGGGGGCGGATGGTGGCTACACCTTC. This translates into CASSRQGADGGYTF.

The CDR3 coding sequence is TGCGCCAGCAGCACGGCTAAGGGGCCTTTTAGCGGGGATATCGAGGAGACCCAGTACTTC. Protein: CASSTAKGPFSGDIEETQYF. The chain joins TRBV5-1 to TRBJ2-5; 8 bases are a match to TRBD2. V lost 4 bases, J lost 5 bases, and 25 bases stayed unmatched. The CDR3 consists of 20 residues. The germline V gene encodes CDR1 SGHRS and CDR2 YFSETQ.

This clone was seen just once. This CDR3 is also generated by other DNA sequences in the sample. The chain has TRBV6-5 and TRBJ1-5; the match to TRBD1 covers 7 bases. V shed 6 bases, J shed 4 bases, and the junction held 6 bases outside the gene matches. CDR3 length equals 14 residues. Germline lookup yields CDR1 MNHEY and CDR2 SVGAGI. In DNA, the CDR3 is TGTGCCAGCAGCCGGACAGGCTTTAATCAGCCCCAGCATTTT. Translated: CASSRTGFNQPQHF.

The chain links TRBV18 to TRBJ2-1; 7 nucleotides agree with TRBD1. The germline V gene encodes CDR1 KGHSH and CDR2 LQKENI. This CDR3 has 14 amino acids. V trimming: 6 bases; J trimming: 7 bases; junction bases outside the gene matches: 9. CDR3 loop: CASSRTGDWNEQFF. The DNA for the CDR3 is TGTGCCAGCTCCCGGACAGGCGATTGGAATGAGCAGTTCTTC.

The chain links TRBV19 to TRBJ1-5; D call uncertain. Germline assignment: CDR1 LNHDA and CDR2 SQIVND (reference sequence). The germline V and J ends were trimmed by 8 bases and 4 bases, with 9 bases remaining between them. CDR3 length: 12 amino acids. The CDR3 spells CASRRQNQPQHF. The CDR3 nucleotides read TGTGCCAGTCGGCGCCAGAATCAGCCCCAGCATTTT.

Regarding this clone: Other DNA sequences of this sample code for an identical CDR3. The J gene is TRBJ2-1, the V gene TRBV5-1; 10 bases align to TRBD2. Germline lookup yields CDR1 SGHRS and CDR2 YFSETQ. The trim removed 4 bases at V and 4 bases at J, leaving 5 bases unmatched. The CDR3 spans 15 residues. CDR3 in DNA: TGCGCCAGCAGCGAAGCTAGCGGGGGATACAATGAGCAGTTCTTC. Amino acids: CASSEASGGYNEQFF.

V is TRBV5-1 and J is TRBJ1-2, with TRBD1 as a possible D gene (5 bases). The CDR3 is made up of 15 amino acids. Germline CDR1 SGHRS, CDR2 YFSETQ. Trimming left V 0 bases short and J 4 bases short, with 13 bases between. The DNA for the CDR3 is TGCGCCAGCAGCTTGGATGGCGGGGGGAGCTATGGCTACACCTTC. It encodes CASSLDGGGSYGYTF.

The V call is TRBV5-1, the J call TRBJ2-3; 12 bases are shared with TRBD2. The CDR3 spans 15 residues. The V gene's germline CDR1 is SGHRS and CDR2 YFSETQ. Trimming cost V 5 bases and J 3 bases; bases outside gene matches: 4. Here the CDR3 reads CASRTSGRWTDTQYF. The CDR3 DNA sequence: TGCGCCAGCAGGACTAGCGGGAGATGGACAGATACGCAGTATTTT.